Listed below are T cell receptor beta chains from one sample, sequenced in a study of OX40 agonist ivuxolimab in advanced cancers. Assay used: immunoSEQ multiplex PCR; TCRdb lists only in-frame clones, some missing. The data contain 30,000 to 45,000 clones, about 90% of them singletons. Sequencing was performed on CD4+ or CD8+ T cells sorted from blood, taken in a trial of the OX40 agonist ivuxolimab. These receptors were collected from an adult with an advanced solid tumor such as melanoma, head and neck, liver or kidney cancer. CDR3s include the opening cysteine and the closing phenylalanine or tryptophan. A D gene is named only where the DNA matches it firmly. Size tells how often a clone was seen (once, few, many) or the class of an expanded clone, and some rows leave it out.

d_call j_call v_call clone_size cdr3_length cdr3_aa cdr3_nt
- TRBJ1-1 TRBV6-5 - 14 CASSSRPGSTEAFF TGTGCCAGCAGTTCCCGCCCGGGTAGTACTGAAGCTTTCTTT
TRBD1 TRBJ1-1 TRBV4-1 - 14 CASSSTTGGTEAFF TGCGCCAGCAGCTCCACCACAGGGGGGACTGAAGCTTTCTTT
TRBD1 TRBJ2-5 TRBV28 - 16 CASSLVGQGARETQYF TGTGCCAGCAGTTTGGTCGGACAGGGGGCGCGGGAGACCCAGTACTTC
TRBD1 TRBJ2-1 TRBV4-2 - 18 CASSPKSGGTGGGNEQFF TGTGCCAGCAGCCCAAAATCTGGCGGGACAGGGGGCGGGAATGAGCAGTTCTTC
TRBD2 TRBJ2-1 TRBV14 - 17 CASSQDGGLALYNEQFF TGTGCCAGCAGCCAAGATGGGGGACTAGCGCTTTACAATGAGCAGTTCTTC
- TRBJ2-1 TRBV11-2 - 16 CASSLPDSSSYNEQFF TGTGCCAGCAGCCTTCCGGACTCGTCCTCCTACAATGAGCAGTTCTTC
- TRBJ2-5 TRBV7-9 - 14 CASSFISGEETQYF TGTGCCAGCAGCTTTATAAGCGGCGAAGAGACCCAGTACTTC
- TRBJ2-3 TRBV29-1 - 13 CSVERRVSDTQYF TGCAGCGTTGAAAGGAGGGTTTCAGATACGCAGTATTTT
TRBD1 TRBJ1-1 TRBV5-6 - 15 CASSVLDRENTEAFF TGTGCCAGCAGCGTCCTGGACAGGGAGAACACTGAAGCTTTCTTT
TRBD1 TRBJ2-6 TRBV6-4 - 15 CATGDSSGGANVLTF TGTGCCACCGGGGACAGCTCCGGGGGGGCCAACGTCCTGACTTTC
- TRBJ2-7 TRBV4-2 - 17 CASSQDDTWGRAYEQYF TGTGCCAGCAGCCAAGATGACACATGGGGCAGGGCGTACGAGCAGTACTTC
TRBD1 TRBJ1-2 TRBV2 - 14 CASSDRDRGYGYTF TGTGCCAGCAGTGACCGGGACAGGGGCTACGGCTACACCTTC
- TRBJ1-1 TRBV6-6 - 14 CASSRWVGNTEAFF TGTGCCAGCAGTCGATGGGTCGGGAACACTGAAGCTTTCTTT
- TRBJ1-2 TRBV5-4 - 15 CASSLSAGPKWGYTF TGTGCCAGCAGCTTGTCGGCCGGGCCAAAGTGGGGCTACACCTTC
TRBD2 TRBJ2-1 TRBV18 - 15 CASSPTGGRNNEQFF TGTGCCAGCTCACCAACGGGCGGGAGGAACAATGAGCAGTTCTTC
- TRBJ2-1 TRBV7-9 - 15 CASSLRGSSYNEQFF TGTGCCAGCAGCTTAAGAGGGAGCTCCTACAATGAGCAGTTCTTC
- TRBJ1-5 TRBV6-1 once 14 CASRRIGSNQPQHF TGTGCCAGCAGGCGAATTGGGAGCAATCAGCCCCAGCATTTT
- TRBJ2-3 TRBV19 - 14 CASSIGQIKDTQYF TGTGCCAGTAGTATCGGTCAGATAAAAGATACGCAGTATTTT
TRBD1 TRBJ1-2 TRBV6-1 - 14 CASSEANRGLGYTF TGTGCCAGCAGTGAAGCGAACAGGGGGCTTGGCTACACCTTC
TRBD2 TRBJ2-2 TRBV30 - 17 CAWEAVAGGPWTGELFF TGTGCCTGGGAGGCGGTCGCGGGAGGGCCGTGGACCGGGGAGCTGTTTTTT
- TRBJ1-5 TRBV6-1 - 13 CASSEADNQPQHF TGTGCCAGCAGTGAAGCGGACAATCAGCCCCAGCATTTT
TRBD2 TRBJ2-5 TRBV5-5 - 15 CASSSLAGAQETQYF TGTGCCAGCAGCTCACTAGCGGGGGCCCAAGAGACCCAGTACTTC
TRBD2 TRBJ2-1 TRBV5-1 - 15 CASSLGSGGNNEQFF TGCGCCAGCAGCTTGGGTAGCGGGGGGAACAATGAGCAGTTCTTC
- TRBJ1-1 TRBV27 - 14 CASSSTVMNTEAFF TGTGCCAGCAGTTCGACAGTCATGAACACTGAAGCTTTCTTT
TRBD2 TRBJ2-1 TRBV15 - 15 CATSRGRGAYNEQFF TGTGCCACCAGCAGAGGGCGGGGGGCCTACAATGAGCAGTTCTTC
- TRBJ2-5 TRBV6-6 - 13 CASKKDDQETQYF TGTGCCTCCAAAAAGGACGACCAAGAGACCCAGTACTTC
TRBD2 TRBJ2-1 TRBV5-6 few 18 CASSGFGFTGTSGNEQFF TGTGCCAGCAGTGGGTTTGGATTCACCGGGACTAGCGGGAATGAGCAGTTCTTC
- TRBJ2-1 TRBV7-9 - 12 CASSFEGNEQFF TGTGCCAGCAGCTTTGAGGGAAATGAGCAGTTCTTC
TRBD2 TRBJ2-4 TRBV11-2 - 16 CASSFQRERTKNIQYF TGTGCCAGCAGCTTCCAGCGGGAGAGGACCAAAAACATTCAGTACTTC
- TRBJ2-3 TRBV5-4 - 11 CANGAGDTQYF TGTGCCAACGGAGCCGGAGATACGCAGTATTTT
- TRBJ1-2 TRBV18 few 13 CASSQQGLNGYTF TGTGCCAGCTCACAACAGGGATTGAATGGCTACACCTTC
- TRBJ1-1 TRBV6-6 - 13 CASTQDSFVEAFF TGTGCCAGCACCCAGGACAGTTTTGTCGAAGCTTTCTTT
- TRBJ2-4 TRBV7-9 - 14 CASSAQESKNIQYF TGTGCCAGCAGTGCGCAGGAGAGCAAAAACATTCAGTACTTC
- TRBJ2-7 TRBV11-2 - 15 CASSLEGTSTYEQYF TGTGCCAGCAGCTTAGAAGGGACGTCTACCTACGAGCAGTACTTC
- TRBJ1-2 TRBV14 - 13 CASQAYDNYGYTF TGTGCCAGCCAGGCATATGATAACTATGGCTACACCTTC
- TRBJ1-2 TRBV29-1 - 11 CSVEGNYGYTF TGCAGCGTTGAGGGGAACTATGGCTACACCTTC
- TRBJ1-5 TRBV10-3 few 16 CAISESRGNSNQPQHF TGTGCCATCAGTGAGTCGAGAGGGAACAGCAATCAGCCCCAGCATTTT
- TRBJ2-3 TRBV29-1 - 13 CSAERQGADTQYF TGCAGCGCCGAACGGCAGGGCGCAGATACGCAGTATTTT
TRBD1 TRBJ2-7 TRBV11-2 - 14 CASSFMTGGYEQYF TGTGCCAGCAGCTTTATGACAGGGGGCTACGAGCAGTACTTC
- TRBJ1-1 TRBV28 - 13 CASSPRQTLIAFF TGTGCCAGCAGTCCCCGACAGACCCTAATTGCTTTCTTT
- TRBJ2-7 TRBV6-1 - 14 CASSKNSNSYEQYF TGTGCCAGCAGCAAGAACTCCAACTCCTACGAGCAGTACTTC
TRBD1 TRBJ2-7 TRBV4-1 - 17 CASSLTIRGQGALGQYF TGCGCCAGCAGCCTTACAATTCGGGGACAGGGGGCCCTCGGGCAGTACTTC
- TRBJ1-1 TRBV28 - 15 CASSPPPGMNTEAFF TGTGCCAGCAGTCCGCCGCCCGGGATGAACACTGAAGCTTTCTTT
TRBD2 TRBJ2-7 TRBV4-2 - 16 CASSPRWTSGSNEQYF TGTGCCAGCAGCCCACGCTGGACTAGCGGGTCTAACGAGCAGTACTTC
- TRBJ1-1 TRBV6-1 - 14 CASVKGRVETEAFF TGTGCCAGCGTTAAGGGCAGGGTGGAGACTGAAGCTTTCTTT
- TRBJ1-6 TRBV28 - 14 CASSLWGADSPLHF TGTGCCAGCAGTTTATGGGGTGCGGATTCACCCCTCCACTTT
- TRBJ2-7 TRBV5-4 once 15 CASASRAGPSYEQYF TGTGCCAGTGCCTCCCGGGCAGGGCCATCCTACGAGCAGTACTTC
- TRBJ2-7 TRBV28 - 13 CASSLDTFYEQYF TGTGCCAGCAGTTTGGACACTTTTTACGAGCAGTACTTC
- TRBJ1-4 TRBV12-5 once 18 CASGLVLFRVATNEKLFF TGTGCTAGTGGTTTGGTACTTTTCAGAGTTGCAACTAATGAAAAACTGTTTTTT